This TCR beta chain came from a study of CD8 T cells in ankylosing spondylitis. Study-level results: A TCR beta motif made of about eight highly homologous variants seemed typical of ankylosing spondylitis blood. Both synovial fluid and blood in reactive arthritis had previously been reported to carry some motif variants. Peripheral blood samples showed relatively rare disease-linked clones, and these clones were CD8+.

TCRdb ran MiXCR on the 5' RACE reads and lists one entry per CDR3 protein. Among about 360,000 distinct CDR3 sequences listed, roughly 20% were seen once. This CDR3 is 14 amino acids long. CDR1 is DFQATT, CDR2 SNEGSKA, per germline (reference sequence). V lost 0 bases and J 4 bases, leaving 13 bases between the germline ends. On this clonotype itself: The antigen is undetermined.

This rearrangement joins TRBV20-1 to TRBJ2-7, with a possible D match to TRBD2 (7 bases). Sequencing was performed on blood, either unsorted or a sorted T cell fraction (not recorded which). This sequence was found in a male donor with ankylosing spondylitis or in good health (not recorded which). The CDR3 bases are TGCAGTGCTAGAGATCAGGCGGGGGCATACGAGCAGTACTTC. It encodes CSARDQAGAYEQYF.